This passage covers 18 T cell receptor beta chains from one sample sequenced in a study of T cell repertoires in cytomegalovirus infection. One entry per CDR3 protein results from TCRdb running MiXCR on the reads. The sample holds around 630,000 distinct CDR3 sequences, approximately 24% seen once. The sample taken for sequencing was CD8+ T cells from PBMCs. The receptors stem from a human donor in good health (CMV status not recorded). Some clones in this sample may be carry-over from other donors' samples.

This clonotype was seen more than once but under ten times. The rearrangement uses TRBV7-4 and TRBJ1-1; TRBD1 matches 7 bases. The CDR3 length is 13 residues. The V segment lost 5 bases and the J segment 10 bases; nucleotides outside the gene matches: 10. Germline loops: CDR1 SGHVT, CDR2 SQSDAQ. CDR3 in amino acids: CASSGQDRRGAFF. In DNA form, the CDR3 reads TGTGCCAGCAGCGGACAGGACCGGAGGGGAGCTTTCTTT.

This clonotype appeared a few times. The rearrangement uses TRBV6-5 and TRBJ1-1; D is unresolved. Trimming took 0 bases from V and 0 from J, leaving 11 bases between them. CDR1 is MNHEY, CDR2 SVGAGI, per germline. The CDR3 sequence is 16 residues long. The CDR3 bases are TGTGCCAGCAGTTACTCCATAGACCATCTGAACACTGAAGCTTTCTTT. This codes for CASSYSIDHLNTEAFF.

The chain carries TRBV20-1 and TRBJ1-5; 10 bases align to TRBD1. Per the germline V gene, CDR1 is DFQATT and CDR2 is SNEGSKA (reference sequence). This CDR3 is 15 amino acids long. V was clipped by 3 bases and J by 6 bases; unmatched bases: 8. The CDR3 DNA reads TGCAGTGCTAGCCTCCGGGACAGGGGTGGTCAGCCCCAGCATTTT. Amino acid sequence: CSASLRDRGGQPQHF.

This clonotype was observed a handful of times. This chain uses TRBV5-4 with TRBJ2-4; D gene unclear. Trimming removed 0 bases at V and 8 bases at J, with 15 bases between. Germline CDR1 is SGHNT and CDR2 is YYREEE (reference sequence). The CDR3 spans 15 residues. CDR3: CASSLGRGRGYIQYF. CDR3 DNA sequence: TGTGCCAGCAGCTTGGGTAGAGGCAGAGGATACATTCAGTACTTC.

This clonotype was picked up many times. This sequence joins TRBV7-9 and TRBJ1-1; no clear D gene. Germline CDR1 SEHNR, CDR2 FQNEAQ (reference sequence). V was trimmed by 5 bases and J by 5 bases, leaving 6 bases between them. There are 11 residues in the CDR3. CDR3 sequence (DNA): TGTGCCAGCAGCGCCGGGACTGAAGCTTTCTTT. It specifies CASSAGTEAFF.

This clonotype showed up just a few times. CDR3 in DNA: TGTGCCAGCAGTCCCCGCAGTGGGGACGGGGAGCTGTTTTTT. Translated, it gives CASSPRSGDGELFF. V gene TRBV14 combines with J gene TRBJ2-2; D call uncertain. Looked up from germline, CDR1 is SGHDN and CDR2 is FVKESK. This CDR3 spans 14 amino acids. V was trimmed by 6 bases and J by 7 bases, leaving 15 bases between them.

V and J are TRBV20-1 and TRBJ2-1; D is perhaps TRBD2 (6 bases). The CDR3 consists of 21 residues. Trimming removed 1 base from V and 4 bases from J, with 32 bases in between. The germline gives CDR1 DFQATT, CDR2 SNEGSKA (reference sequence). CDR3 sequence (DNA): TGCAGTGCTAGAGCCGTCGTTGGTGGGGTGGGGGGTCCCGAGGGGTACAATGAGCAGTTCTTC. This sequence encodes CSARAVVGGVGGPEGYNEQFF.

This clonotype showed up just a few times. The CDR3, as DNA: TGTGCCAGCAGCTTAGAAGCGGCGGGACATACTAACTATGGCTACACCTTC. Protein product: CASSLEAAGHTNYGYTF. This sequence joins TRBV7-6 and TRBJ1-2, with D perhaps matching TRBD1 (6 bases). Trimming took 1 base from V and 0 from J, leaving 15 bases between them. The CDR3 has 17 residues. Germline loops: CDR1 SGHVS, CDR2 FNYEAQ.

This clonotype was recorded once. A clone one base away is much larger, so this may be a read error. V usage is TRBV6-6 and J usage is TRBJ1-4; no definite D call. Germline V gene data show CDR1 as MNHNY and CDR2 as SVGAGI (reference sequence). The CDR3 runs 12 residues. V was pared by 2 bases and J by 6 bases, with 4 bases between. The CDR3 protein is CASSYGDEKLFF. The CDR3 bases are TGTGCCAGCAGTTACGGGGATGAAAAACTGTTTTTT.

The DNA for the CDR3 is TGCAGTGCTAGAGAAGGGACGGCGAATGAGCAGTTCTTC. Protein: CSAREGTANEQFF. This chain links TRBV20-1 with TRBJ2-1, with D tentatively TRBD1 or TRBD2 (5 bases each). The V end was cut by 0 bases, the J end by 7 bases, with 10 bases between. CDR3 length: 13 amino acids. Per the germline V gene, CDR1 is DFQATT and CDR2 is SNEGSKA (reference sequence).

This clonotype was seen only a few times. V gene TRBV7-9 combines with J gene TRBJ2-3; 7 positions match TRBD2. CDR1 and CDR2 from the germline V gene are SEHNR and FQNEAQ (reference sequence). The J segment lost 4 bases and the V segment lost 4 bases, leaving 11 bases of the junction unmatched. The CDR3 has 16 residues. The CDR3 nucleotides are TGTGCCAGCAGCTATAAGTTAAGCGGGGCGCCAGATACGCAGTATTTT. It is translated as CASSYKLSGAPDTQYF.

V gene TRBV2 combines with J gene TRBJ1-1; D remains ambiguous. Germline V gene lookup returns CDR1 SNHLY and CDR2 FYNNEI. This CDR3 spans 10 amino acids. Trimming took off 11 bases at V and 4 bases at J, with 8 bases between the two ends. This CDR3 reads CAGQVTEAFF. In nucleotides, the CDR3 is TGTGCCGGTCAAGTCACTGAAGCTTTCTTT.

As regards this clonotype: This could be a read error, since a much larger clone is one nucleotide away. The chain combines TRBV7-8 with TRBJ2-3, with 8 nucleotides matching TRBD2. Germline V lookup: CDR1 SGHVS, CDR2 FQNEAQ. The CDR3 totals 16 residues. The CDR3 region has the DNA TGTGTCAGCAGCTTGTCCGGGGGGGCCCGGTCAGATACGCAGTATTTT. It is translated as CVSSLSGGARSDTQYF.

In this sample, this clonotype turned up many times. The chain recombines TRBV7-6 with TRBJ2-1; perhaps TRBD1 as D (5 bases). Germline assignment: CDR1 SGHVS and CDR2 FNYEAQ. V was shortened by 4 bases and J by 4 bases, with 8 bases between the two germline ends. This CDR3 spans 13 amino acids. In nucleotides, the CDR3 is TGTGCCAGCAGCTCGACAGATTACAATGAGCAGTTCTTC. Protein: CASSSTDYNEQFF.

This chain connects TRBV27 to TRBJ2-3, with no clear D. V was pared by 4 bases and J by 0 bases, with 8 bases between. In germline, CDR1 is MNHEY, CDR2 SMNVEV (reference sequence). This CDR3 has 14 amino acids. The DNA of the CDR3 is TGTGCCAGCAGTTCCCCTTCTAGCACAGATACGCAGTATTTT. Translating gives CASSSPSSTDTQYF.

The CDR3 DNA reads TGTGCCAGCAGCTCGGGAGCTAGGACGGGTCGAGAGCAGTACTTC. This gives the protein CASSSGARTGREQYF. The V gene is TRBV13, the J gene TRBJ2-7; perhaps TRBD2 as D (6 bases). The CDR3 runs 15 residues. The V end lost 4 bases, the J end lost 7 bases, and 20 bases lay between the germline ends. Germline V gene data show CDR1 as PRHDT and CDR2 as FYEKMQ (reference sequence).

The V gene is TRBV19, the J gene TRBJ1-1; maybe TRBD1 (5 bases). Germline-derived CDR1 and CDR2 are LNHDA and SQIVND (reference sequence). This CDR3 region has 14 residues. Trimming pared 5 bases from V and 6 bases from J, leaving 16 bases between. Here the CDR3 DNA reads TGTGCCAGTAGTGCGCCCAGGGAACGGCCTGAAGCTTTCTTT. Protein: CASSAPRERPEAFF.

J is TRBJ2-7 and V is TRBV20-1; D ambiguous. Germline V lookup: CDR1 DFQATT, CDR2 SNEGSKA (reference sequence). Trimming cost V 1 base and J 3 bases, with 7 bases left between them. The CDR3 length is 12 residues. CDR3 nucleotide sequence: TGCAGTGCTAGAGGGCTGAGCTACGAGCAGTACTTC. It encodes CSARGLSYEQYF.